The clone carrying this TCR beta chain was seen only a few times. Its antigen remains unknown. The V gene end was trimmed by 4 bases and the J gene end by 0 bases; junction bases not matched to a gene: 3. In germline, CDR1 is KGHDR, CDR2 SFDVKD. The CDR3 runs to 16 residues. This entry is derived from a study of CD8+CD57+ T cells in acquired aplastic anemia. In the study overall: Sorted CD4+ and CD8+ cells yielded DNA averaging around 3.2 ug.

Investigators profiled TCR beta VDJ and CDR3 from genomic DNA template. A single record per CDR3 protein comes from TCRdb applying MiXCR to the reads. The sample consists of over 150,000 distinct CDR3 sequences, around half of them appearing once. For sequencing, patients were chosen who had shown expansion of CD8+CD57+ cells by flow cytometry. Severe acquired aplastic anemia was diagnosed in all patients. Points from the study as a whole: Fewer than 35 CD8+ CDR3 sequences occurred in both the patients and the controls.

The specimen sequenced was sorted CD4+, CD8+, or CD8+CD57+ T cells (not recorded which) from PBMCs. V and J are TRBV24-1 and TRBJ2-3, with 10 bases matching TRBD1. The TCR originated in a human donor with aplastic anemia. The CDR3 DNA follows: TGTGCCACCAGTGACCGACAGGGGGCTAGCACAGATACGCAGTATTTT. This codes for CATSDRQGASTDTQYF.